This T cell receptor beta chain originates from a study of human T cells and chemical hapten exposure. Whole-study context: Patch tests put 0.01% DPC on the upper back, and the results were checked at 6 days.

Germline V CDR1 and CDR2: ENHRY, SYGVKD. J gave up 11 bases and V 10 bases, and 11 bases lay outside the gene matches. This CDR3 region has 13 residues. Authors' data handling: From about 20,000 to 690,000 TCRs were found per sample, with a median of about 96,000. TCRdb analysed the RACE reads with MiXCR anew, one entry per CDR3 protein. The V and J calls reflect TCRdb's pipeline rather than the authors' work. This sample yields a few hundred thousand distinct CDR3 sequences, of which about 6% are seen a single time; about 5.6% belongs to the top ten. The time point denotes: patch test 2, 6 weeks after DPC sensitization. Treatment here: therapeutic diphenylcyclopropenone sensitization with weekly scalp DPC.

Here the sequenced sample was whole blood, taken in connection with sensitization to the hapten diphenylcyclopropenone (DPC). The V gene is TRBV10-3, the J gene TRBJ2-2, with 9 positions matching TRBD2. This TCR derives from a woman aged 18 to 35 with alopecia areata. Some clones in this sample may be carry-over from other donors' samples. The CDR3 DNA is TGTGCCAGTAAGCGGGGGGCCCCGAACGAGCTGTTTTTT. As protein: CASKRGAPNELFF.